The 32 T cell receptor beta chains reported below all come from one sample, sequenced in a study of T-cell reconstitution after alpha-beta-depleted transplantation in children. Unique molecular identifiers were incorporated into the prepared TCRbeta library. In TCRdb, the PCR reads were re-called with MiXCR into one record per CDR3 protein. The profile shows roughly 790,000 distinct CDR3 sequences, roughly 15% of them singletons. Sequenced here: PBMCs, mostly from graft donor cells, sampled 360 days after TCRalphabeta/CD19-depleted stem cell transplant. The receptors come from a male patient under 18 who had a stem cell transplant for acute lymphoblastic leukemia, so the T cells may come from the graft donor.

V usage is TRBV29-1 and J usage is TRBJ2-1; 14 bases are a match to TRBD2. CDR1 and CDR2 (germline): SQVTM, ANQGSEA. Trimming at V came to 3 bases and at J to 0 bases, leaving 16 bases not matched to a gene. The CDR3 totals 21 residues. Written as DNA, the CDR3 is TGCAGCGTTGATGATGCCCGACTAGCGGGAGGGCCCCACGCCTCCTACAATGAGCAGTTCTTC. Its protein product is CSVDDARLAGGPHASYNEQFF.

Many counts were recorded for this clonotype. This chain joins TRBV27 and TRBJ2-7, with D unresolved. Germline CDR1 and CDR2: MNHEY and SMNVEV (reference sequence). Deletions cut 8 bases from V and 6 bases from J, with 14 bases between. CDR3 length: 12 residues. CDR3 bases: TGTGCCAGCGGTTCCATCCGTTCCGAGCAGTACTTC. The encoded protein is CASGSIRSEQYF.

This chain joins TRBV29-1 and TRBJ1-5, with TRBD1 matching 9 bases. Trimming removed 4 bases from V and 0 bases from J; junction bases left unmatched: 7. The CDR3 consists of 16 residues. Per the germline V gene, CDR1 is SQVTM and CDR2 is ANQGSEA. The CDR3 protein is CSVATQGQGSNQPQHF. The CDR3 nucleotides are TGCAGCGTTGCCACTCAGGGACAGGGTAGCAATCAGCCCCAGCATTTT.

In its sample, this clonotype was seen a few times. The CDR3 loop reads CASSTPGLAWVKDTGELFF. The CDR3, as DNA: TGTGCCAGCAGTACCCCGGGACTAGCTTGGGTTAAGGACACCGGGGAGCTGTTTTTT. The V and J genes are TRBV6-1 and TRBJ2-2; 9 nucleotides agree with TRBD2. CDR3 length: 19 residues. The germline gives CDR1 MNHNS, CDR2 SASEGT. After removal of 5 bases from V and 3 bases from J, the junction contained 16 bases not matched to a gene.

J is TRBJ2-2 and V is TRBV12-3 or TRBV12-4, with D uncertain. This CDR3 contains 14 residues. The V end was cut by 3 bases, the J end by 5 bases, with 10 bases between. The DNA for the CDR3 is TGTGCCAGCAGTTTCCCCGGACCGACCGGGGAGCTGTTTTTT. It encodes CASSFPGPTGELFF.

With respect to this clonotype: Mismatch with germline at one junction end may stem from a read error. This chain connects TRBV12-3 or TRBV12-4 to TRBJ2-4, with 12 bases lining up with TRBD2. CDR3 length: 13 amino acids. This CDR3 is CASSLAGGPFQYF. The CDR3 region has the DNA TGTGCCAGCAGTCTAGCGGGAGGGCCTTTTCAGTACTTC.

V and J are TRBV5-1 and TRBJ2-7; 8 bases match TRBD2. CDR1 and CDR2 (germline): SGHRS, YFSETQ. Trimming at V came to 0 bases and at J to 3 bases, leaving 14 bases not matched to a gene. The CDR3 length is 18 residues. CDR3 bases: TGCGCCAGCAGCTTGGTGGCGGGAGGTTCGATGTCGGGCTACGAGCAGTACTTC. The encoded protein is CASSLVAGGSMSGYEQYF.

Only a few counts were recorded for this clonotype. The J gene is TRBJ2-3, the V gene TRBV7-2; TRBD2 matches at 12 bases. This CDR3 has 18 amino acids. Trimming cost V 6 bases and J 4 bases; bases outside gene matches: 14. Germline assignment: CDR1 SGHTA and CDR2 FQGNSA. CDR3 bases: TGTGCCAGCAGTTCAGCGGCTAGCGGGAGGGCCCTCGCAGATACGCAGTATTTT. Translating it yields CASSSAASGRALADTQYF.

This clonotype showed up just a few times. V usage is TRBV29-1 and J usage is TRBJ1-1; TRBD1 might be the D (5 bases). This CDR3 is 13 amino acids long. The V and J ends lost 8 bases and 0 bases respectively, with 13 bases between them. Germline V gene lookup returns CDR1 SQVTM and CDR2 ANQGSEA. The CDR3 reads CSLKWGMNTEAFF. As DNA, the CDR3 is TGCAGCCTCAAATGGGGCATGAACACTGAAGCTTTCTTT.

The chain recombines TRBV6-5 with TRBJ2-7; D is ambiguous. V dropped 0 bases and J dropped 3 bases, with 9 bases sitting between them. The CDR3 has 14 amino acids. The germline CDR1 and CDR2 sequences are MNHEY and SVGAGI. The CDR3 sequence is CASSYSGEFYEQYF. As DNA, the CDR3 is TGTGCCAGCAGTTACTCTGGGGAATTCTACGAGCAGTACTTC.

The gene calls are TRBV6-5 and TRBJ1-6; D not certain. The CDR3 sequence is 12 residues long. Trimming stripped 2 bases from V and 9 bases from J, with 5 bases between. Germline V lookup: CDR1 MNHEY, CDR2 SVGAGI. This CDR3 reads CASSYGLSPLHF. As DNA, the CDR3 is TGTGCCAGCAGTTACGGGCTTTCACCCCTCCACTTT.

This clonotype was counted a few times. The rearrangement links TRBV11-2 to TRBJ2-1; 10 nucleotides line up with TRBD1. V was clipped by 5 bases and J by 7 bases; unmatched bases: 8. Germline CDR1 reads SGHAT; CDR2 reads FQNNGV. The CDR3 sequence is 15 residues long. The chain's CDR3 is CASSTRDRGGNEQFF. CDR3 nucleotides: TGTGCCAGCAGCACCCGGGACAGGGGAGGGAATGAGCAGTTCTTC.

This clonotype appeared a few times. This rearrangement joins TRBV20-1 to TRBJ2-2; tentatively, D is TRBD1 (5 bases). Trimming shortened V by 4 bases and J by 3 bases, and 12 bases separated the two germline ends. The germline V gene has CDR1 DFQATT and CDR2 SNEGSKA (reference sequence). CDR3 size: 14 residues. The CDR3 loop is CSATGLVDTGELFF. The CDR3 nucleotides read TGCAGTGCTACAGGGTTGGTGGACACCGGGGAGCTGTTTTTT.

The CDR3 protein is CASSLGPGQSFYEQYF. The DNA of the CDR3 is TGTGCCAGCAGCTTAGGTCCGGGACAGAGTTTTTACGAGCAGTACTTC. The rearrangement links TRBV11-2 to TRBJ2-7; 7 positions agree with TRBD1. The J segment lost 4 bases and the V segment lost 1 base, leaving 10 bases of the junction unmatched. CDR1 is SGHAT, CDR2 FQNNGV, per germline. The CDR3 totals 16 residues.

This clonotype was seen repeatedly, ten times or more. The chain has TRBV10-3 and TRBJ2-5; a weak D match, TRBD1 (6 bases). Between the trimmed V and J ends, which lost 2 bases and 7 bases, there was a span of 26 bases. CDR1 and CDR2 from the germline V gene are ENHRY and SYGVKD. The CDR3 length is 18 residues. The CDR3 here is CAISERGPQTGTGGTQYF. As DNA, the CDR3 is TGTGCCATCAGTGAGAGAGGTCCCCAGACAGGAACCGGAGGGACCCAGTACTTC.

The chain employs TRBV6-5 and TRBJ2-1; maybe TRBD1 (5 bases). This CDR3 spans 13 amino acids. Deletions cut 6 bases from V and 5 bases from J, with 11 bases between. The germline gives CDR1 MNHEY, CDR2 SVGAGI. The CDR3 region is CASSHDSNNEQFF. The CDR3 nucleotides read TGTGCCAGCAGCCACGACAGCAACAATGAGCAGTTCTTC.

The rearrangement uses TRBV5-1 and TRBJ2-4; no firm D call. Trimming cost V 2 bases and J 2 bases, with 8 bases left between them. Looked up from germline, CDR1 is SGHRS and CDR2 is YFSETQ. The CDR3 totals 14 residues. CDR3 sequence (DNA): TGCGCCAGCAGCTTATCGAGTCCCAAAAACATTCAGTACTTC. Translated, it gives CASSLSSPKNIQYF.

The chain couples TRBV11-1 to TRBJ1-2, with TRBD1 matching over 10 bases. J was trimmed by 4 bases and V by 4 bases; bases with no gene match: 6. CDR3 length equals 15 residues. Germline-derived CDR1 and CDR2 are SGHAT and FQDESV (reference sequence). The CDR3 nucleotides are TGTGCCAGCAGCTCCCGGACAGGGGGGGGCTATGGCTACACCTTC. This sequence encodes CASSSRTGGGYGYTF. Full variable domain (outside the CDR3, taken from reference TRBV11-1 and TRBJ1-2): EAEVAQSPRYKITEKSQAVAFWCDPISGHATLYWYRQILGQGPELLVQFQDESVVDDSQLPKDRFSAERLKGVDSTLKIQPAELGDSAMYLCASSSRTGGGYGYTFGSGTRLTVV.

The V and J genes are TRBV12-3 or TRBV12-4 and TRBJ1-1; D ambiguous. V lost 5 bases and J lost 0, with 10 bases in between. CDR3 size: 14 residues. The CDR3: CASSIRRLNTEAFF. Written as DNA, the CDR3 is TGTGCCAGCAGTATCCGACGGTTGAACACTGAAGCTTTCTTT.

The CDR3 DNA follows: TGTGCCAGCAGCTTAGGAGTCAGGGGAGGTCACTCCTACGAGCAGTACTTC. It translates to CASSLGVRGGHSYEQYF. The gene calls are TRBV13 and TRBJ2-7; D may be TRBD1 or TRBD2 (6 bases each). Germline V gene lookup returns CDR1 PRHDT and CDR2 FYEKMQ (reference sequence). The CDR3 length is 17 residues. Trimming took off 0 bases at V and 0 bases at J, with 15 bases between the two ends.

The chain uses TRBV6-1 and TRBJ1-5; D is possibly TRBD1 (6 bases). The CDR3 consists of 12 residues. Germline CDR1 reads MNHNS; CDR2 reads SASEGT. Deletions cut 6 bases from V and 7 bases from J, with 10 bases between. CDR3 in DNA: TGTGCCAGCAGACAGGGTTTGCAGCCCCAGCATTTT. It specifies CASRQGLQPQHF.

This clonotype was seen only a few times. The rearrangement joins TRBV5-1 to TRBJ2-4; TRBD1 is a possible D gene (6 bases). The CDR3 runs 18 residues. The germline V and J ends were trimmed by 0 bases and 0 bases, with 16 bases remaining between them. Germline V gene sequence: CDR1 SGHRS, CDR2 YFSETQ. The CDR3 loop reads CASSLDGPGQLAKNIQYF. The CDR3 coding sequence is TGCGCCAGCAGCTTGGATGGTCCCGGACAGTTAGCCAAAAACATTCAGTACTTC. The full variable domain, rest sourced from reference TRBV5-1 and TRBJ2-4, is KAGVTQTPRYLIKTRGQQVTLSCSPISGHRSVSWYQQTPGQGLQFLFEYFSETQRNKGNFPGRFSGRQFSNSRSEMNVSTLELGDSALYLCASSLDGPGQLAKNIQYFGAGTRLSVL.

J is TRBJ2-2 and V is TRBV5-1, with D possibly TRBD2 on 6 matching bases. CDR1 is SGHRS, CDR2 YFSETQ, per germline. Between the trimmed V and J ends, which lost 3 bases and 0 bases, there was a span of 12 bases. This CDR3 has 16 residues. The CDR3 nucleotides read TGCGCCAGCAGCTCGACCGGGACTGCGAACACCGGGGAGCTGTTTTTT. Its protein is CASSSTGTANTGELFF.

In this sample, this clonotype turned up many times. The chain is built from TRBV21-1 and TRBJ1-2; the table's D gene call, TRBD1, was not cross checked with the DNA. TRBV21-1 is marked as a pseudogene. The CDR3 has 14 amino acids. CDR3 loop: CASSKEGQGWGYTF. The CDR3, as DNA: TGTGCCAGCAGCAAAGAGGGGCAGGGTTGGGGCTACACCTTC.

This clonotype turned up a few times. The genes are TRBV2 and TRBJ2-1, with 10 bases matching TRBD1. Germline V CDR1 and CDR2: SNHLY, FYNNEI. The ends lost 4 bases at V and 3 bases at J; junction bases unmatched: 9. CDR3 length: 17 residues. Here the CDR3 reads CASSAAWTGGIYNEQFF. The CDR3 region has the DNA TGTGCCAGCAGTGCCGCTTGGACAGGGGGGATCTACAATGAGCAGTTCTTC. The full variable domain, with the rest looked up from reference TRBV2 and TRBJ2-1, is EPEVTQTPSHQVTQMGQEVILRCVPISNHLYFYWYRQILGQKVEFLVSFYNNEISEKSEIFDDQFSVERPDGSNFTLKIRSTKLEDSAMYFCASSAAWTGGIYNEQFFGPGTRLTVL.

This clonotype was seen a handful of times. The V call is TRBV9, the J call TRBJ2-1; D may correspond to TRBD1 or TRBD2 (5 bases each). Germline-derived CDR1 and CDR2 are SGDLS and YYNGEE. Trimming removed 2 bases at V and 5 bases at J, with 11 bases between. The length of the CDR3 is 14 residues. In nucleotides, the CDR3 is TGTGCCAGCAGCGTCCGGGGCCCCCACAATGAGCAGTTCTTC. Its protein product is CASSVRGPHNEQFF.

The sample holds many counts of this clonotype. This sequence joins TRBV5-1 and TRBJ2-1; 8 bases map to TRBD1. Trimming cost V 6 bases and J 8 bases; bases outside gene matches: 13. CDR3 length: 15 amino acids. CDR1 is SGHRS, CDR2 YFSETQ, per germline. CDR3 bases: TGCGCCAGCATTCTCCTAGGACAGGGTACAGATGAGCAGTTCTTC. Translated: CASILLGQGTDEQFF.

This clonotype showed up just a few times. V is TRBV4-1 and J is TRBJ1-1; no firm D call. With 4 bases removed from V and 0 bases from J, the gap between germline ends came to 9 bases. The CDR3 extends over 14 amino acids. CDR1 is MGHRA and CDR2 is YSYEKL in the germline V gene. CDR3 protein: CASSLIGVNTEAFF. The CDR3 DNA follows: TGCGCCAGCAGCCTTATTGGGGTGAACACTGAAGCTTTCTTT.

DNA of the CDR3: TGCGCCAGCAGTGACAGCGGAGATACTTACGAGCAGTACTTC. Protein sequence: CASSDSGDTYEQYF. The gene calls are TRBV10-2 and TRBJ2-7, with D tentatively TRBD2 (5 bases). Trimming pared 3 bases from V and 4 bases from J, leaving 13 bases between. Germline-derived CDR1 and CDR2 are WSHSY and SAAADI. The CDR3 consists of 14 residues.

The J gene is TRBJ2-1, the V gene TRBV4-1, with 7 bases lining up with TRBD2. This CDR3 contains 19 residues. Unmatched junction bases numbered 16, after V lost 3 bases and J lost 2 bases. Germline values: CDR1 MGHRA, CDR2 YSYEKL. The CDR3 here is CASSHLFRASGGPYNEQFF. For the CDR3, the DNA is TGCGCCAGCAGCCACCTATTTCGGGCTAGCGGTGGACCCTACAATGAGCAGTTCTTC.

This clonotype was counted at least ten times. CDR3 sequence (DNA): TGTGCCAGCAGCCCCGGGAGGGCCGCCGGGGAGCTGTTTTTT. This codes for CASSPGRAAGELFF. This chain joins TRBV4-2 and TRBJ2-2, with TRBD2 matching over 8 bases. J lost 6 bases, V lost 4 bases, and 4 bases had no gene match. The CDR3 runs to 14 residues. Germline values: CDR1 LGHNA, CDR2 YNFKEQ.

This clonotype was counted ten times or more. The genes are TRBV2 and TRBJ2-7; D not certain. There are 13 residues in the CDR3. The germline CDR1 and CDR2 sequences are SNHLY and FYNNEI. Trimming left V 10 bases short and J 2 bases short, with 15 bases between. This CDR3 is CAKAPATTYEQYF. CDR3 bases: TGTGCCAAGGCCCCCGCGACAACCTACGAGCAGTACTTC. Filled out from reference TRBV2 and TRBJ2-7, the complete variable domain reads EPEVTQTPSHQVTQMGQEVILRCVPISNHLYFYWYRQILGQKVEFLVSFYNNEISEKSEIFDDQFSVERPDGSNFTLKIRSTKLEDSAMYFCAKAPATTYEQYFGPGTRLTVT.